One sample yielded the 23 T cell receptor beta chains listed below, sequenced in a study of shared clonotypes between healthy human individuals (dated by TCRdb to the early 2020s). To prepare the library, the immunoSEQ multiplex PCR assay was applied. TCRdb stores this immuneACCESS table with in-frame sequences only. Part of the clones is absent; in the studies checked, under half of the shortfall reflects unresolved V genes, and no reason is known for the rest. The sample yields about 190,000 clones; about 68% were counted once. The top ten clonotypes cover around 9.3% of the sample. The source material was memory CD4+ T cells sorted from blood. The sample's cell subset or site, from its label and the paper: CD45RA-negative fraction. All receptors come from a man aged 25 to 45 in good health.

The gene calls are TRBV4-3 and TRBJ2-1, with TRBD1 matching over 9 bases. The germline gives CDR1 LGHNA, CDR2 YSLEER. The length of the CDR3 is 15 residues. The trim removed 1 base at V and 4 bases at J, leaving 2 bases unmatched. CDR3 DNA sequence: TGCGCCAGCAGCCAAGGACAGGGGGGATACAATGAGCAGTTCTTC. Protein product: CASSQGQGGYNEQFF.

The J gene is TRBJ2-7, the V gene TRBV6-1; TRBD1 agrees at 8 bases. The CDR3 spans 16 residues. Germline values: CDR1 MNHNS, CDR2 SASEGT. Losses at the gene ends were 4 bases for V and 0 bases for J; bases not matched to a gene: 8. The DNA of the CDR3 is TGTGCCAGCAGTGCGGGTAACAGGGGGTTCTCCTACGAGCAGTACTTC. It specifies CASSAGNRGFSYEQYF.

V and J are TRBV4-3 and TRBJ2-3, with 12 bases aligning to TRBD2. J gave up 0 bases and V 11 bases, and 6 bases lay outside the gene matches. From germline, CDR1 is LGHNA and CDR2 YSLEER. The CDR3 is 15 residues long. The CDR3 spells CAPVGTSGSTDTQYF. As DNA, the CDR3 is TGCGCCCCCGTAGGGACTAGCGGGAGCACAGATACGCAGTATTTT.

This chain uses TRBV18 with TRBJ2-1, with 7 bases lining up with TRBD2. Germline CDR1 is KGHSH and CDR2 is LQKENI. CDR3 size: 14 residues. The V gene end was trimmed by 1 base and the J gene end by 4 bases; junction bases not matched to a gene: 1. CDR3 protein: CASSPLGGYNEQFF. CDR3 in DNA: TGTGCCAGCTCACCACTGGGGGGGTACAATGAGCAGTTCTTC.

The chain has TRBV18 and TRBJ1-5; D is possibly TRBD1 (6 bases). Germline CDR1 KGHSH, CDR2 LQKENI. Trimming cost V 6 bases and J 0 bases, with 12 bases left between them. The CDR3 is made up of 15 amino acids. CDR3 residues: CASSPDSNSNQPQHF. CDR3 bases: TGTGCCAGCTCCCCGGACAGCAATAGCAATCAGCCCCAGCATTTT.

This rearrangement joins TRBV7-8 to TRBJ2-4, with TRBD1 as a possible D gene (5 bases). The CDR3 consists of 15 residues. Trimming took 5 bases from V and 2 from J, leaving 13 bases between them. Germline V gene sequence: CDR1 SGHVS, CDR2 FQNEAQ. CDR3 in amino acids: CASSPKDTSKNIQYF. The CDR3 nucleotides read TGTGCCAGCAGCCCTAAGGACACTTCCAAAAACATTCAGTACTTC.

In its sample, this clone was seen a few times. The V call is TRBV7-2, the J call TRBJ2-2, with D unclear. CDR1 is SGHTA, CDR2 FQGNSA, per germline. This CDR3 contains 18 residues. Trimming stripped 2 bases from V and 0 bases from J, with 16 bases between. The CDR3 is CASSLTPPGGANTGELFF. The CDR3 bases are TGTGCCAGCAGCTTAACCCCCCCGGGCGGCGCGAACACCGGGGAGCTGTTTTTT.

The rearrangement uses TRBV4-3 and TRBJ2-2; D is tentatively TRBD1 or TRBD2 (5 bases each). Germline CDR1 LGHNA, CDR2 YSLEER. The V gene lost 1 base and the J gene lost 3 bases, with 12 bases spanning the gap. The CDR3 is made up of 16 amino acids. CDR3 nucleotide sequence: TGCGCCAGCAGCCAAGGGCGAGGGGTGTACACCGGGGAGCTGTTTTTT. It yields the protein CASSQGRGVYTGELFF.

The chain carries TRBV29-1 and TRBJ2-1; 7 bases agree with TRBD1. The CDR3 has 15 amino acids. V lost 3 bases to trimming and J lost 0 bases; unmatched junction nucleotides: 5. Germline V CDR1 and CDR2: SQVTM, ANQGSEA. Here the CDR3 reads CSVDATGSSYNEQFF. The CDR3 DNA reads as TGCAGCGTTGATGCGACAGGGAGCTCCTACAATGAGCAGTTCTTC.

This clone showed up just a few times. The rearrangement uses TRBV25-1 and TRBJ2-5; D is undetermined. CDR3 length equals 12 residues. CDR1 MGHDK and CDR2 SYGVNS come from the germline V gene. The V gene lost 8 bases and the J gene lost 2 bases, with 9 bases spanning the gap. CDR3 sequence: CASSGYQETQYF. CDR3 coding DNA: TGTGCCAGCTCCGGGTATCAAGAGACCCAGTACTTC.

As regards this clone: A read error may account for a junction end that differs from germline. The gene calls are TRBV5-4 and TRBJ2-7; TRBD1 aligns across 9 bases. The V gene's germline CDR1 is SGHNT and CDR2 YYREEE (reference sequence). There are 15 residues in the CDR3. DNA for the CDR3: TGTGCCAGCAGCTCGCCGGGACAGGGCTCCCACGAGCAGTACTTC. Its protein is CASSSPGQGSHEQYF.

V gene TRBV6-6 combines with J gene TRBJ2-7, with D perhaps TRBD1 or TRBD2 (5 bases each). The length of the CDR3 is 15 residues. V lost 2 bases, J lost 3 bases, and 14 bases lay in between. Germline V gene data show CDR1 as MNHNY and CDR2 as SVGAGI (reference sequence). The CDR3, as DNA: TGTGCCAGCAGTTACGATTTCCGGGACGGCTACGAGCAGTACTTC. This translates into CASSYDFRDGYEQYF.

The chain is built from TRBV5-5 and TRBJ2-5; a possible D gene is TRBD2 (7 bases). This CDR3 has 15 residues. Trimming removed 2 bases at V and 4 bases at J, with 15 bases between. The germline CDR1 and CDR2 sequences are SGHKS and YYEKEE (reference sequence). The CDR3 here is CASSFGGRKGETQYF. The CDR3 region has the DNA TGTGCCAGCAGCTTCGGGGGGCGCAAGGGAGAGACCCAGTACTTC.

CDR3 residues: CASSLTLQGPLSNQPQHF. CDR3 nucleotides: TGTGCCAGCAGCTTGACCCTTCAGGGCCCTTTAAGCAATCAGCCCCAGCATTTT. The chain carries TRBV7-4 and TRBJ1-5, with D possibly being TRBD1 (5 bases). Germline V gene data show CDR1 as SGHVT and CDR2 as SQSDAQ. The CDR3 contains 18 residues. With 3 bases removed from V and 1 base from J, the gap between germline ends came to 19 bases.

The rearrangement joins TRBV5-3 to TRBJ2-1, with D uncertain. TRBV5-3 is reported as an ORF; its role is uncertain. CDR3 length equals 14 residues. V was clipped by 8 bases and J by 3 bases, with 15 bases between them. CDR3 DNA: TGTGCCAGCAGCCCTATGGCAGGCTACAATGAGCAGTTCTTC. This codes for CASSPMAGYNEQFF.

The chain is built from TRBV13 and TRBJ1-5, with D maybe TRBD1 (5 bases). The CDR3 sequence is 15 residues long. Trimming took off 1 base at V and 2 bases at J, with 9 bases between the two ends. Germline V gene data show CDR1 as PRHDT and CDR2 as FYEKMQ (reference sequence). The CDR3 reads CASSLARDRNQPQHF. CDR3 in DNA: TGTGCCAGCAGCTTAGCCAGGGATCGCAATCAGCCCCAGCATTTT.

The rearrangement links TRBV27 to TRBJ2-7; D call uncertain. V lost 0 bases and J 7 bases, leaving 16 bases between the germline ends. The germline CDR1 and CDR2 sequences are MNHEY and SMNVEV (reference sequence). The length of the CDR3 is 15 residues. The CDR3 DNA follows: TGTGCCAGCAGTTTATCGTGGGTCCACGTCTCTGAGCAGTACTTC. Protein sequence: CASSLSWVHVSEQYF.

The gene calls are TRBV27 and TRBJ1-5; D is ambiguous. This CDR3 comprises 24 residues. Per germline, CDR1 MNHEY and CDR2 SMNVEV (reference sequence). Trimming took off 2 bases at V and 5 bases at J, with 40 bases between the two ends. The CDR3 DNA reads TGTGCCAGCAGTTTAAACGCCACTAACGATATCAGCCCCATTCCCCGGTCGGTATATCAGCCCCAGCATTTT. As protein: CASSLNATNDISPIPRSVYQPQHF.

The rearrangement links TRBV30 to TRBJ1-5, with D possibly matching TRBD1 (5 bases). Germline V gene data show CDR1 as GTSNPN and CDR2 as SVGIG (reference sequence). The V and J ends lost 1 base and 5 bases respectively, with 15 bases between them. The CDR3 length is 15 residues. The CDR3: CAWSAGGTRDQPQHF. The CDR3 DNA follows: TGTGCCTGGAGTGCCGGGGGGACGAGGGATCAGCCCCAGCATTTT.

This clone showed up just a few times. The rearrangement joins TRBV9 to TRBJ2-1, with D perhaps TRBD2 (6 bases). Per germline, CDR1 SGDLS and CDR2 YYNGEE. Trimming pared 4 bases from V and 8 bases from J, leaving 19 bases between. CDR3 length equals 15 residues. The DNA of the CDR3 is TGTGCCAGCAGCCAGATGCCGGGACTCGGACATGAGCAGTTCTTC. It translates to CASSQMPGLGHEQFF.

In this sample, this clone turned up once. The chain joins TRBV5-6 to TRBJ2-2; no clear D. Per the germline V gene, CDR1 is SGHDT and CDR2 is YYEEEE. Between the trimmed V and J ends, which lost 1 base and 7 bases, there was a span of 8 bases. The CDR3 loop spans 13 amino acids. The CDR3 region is CASSLSNVGELFF. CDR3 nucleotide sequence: TGTGCCAGCAGCTTGTCCAACGTCGGGGAGCTGTTTTTT.

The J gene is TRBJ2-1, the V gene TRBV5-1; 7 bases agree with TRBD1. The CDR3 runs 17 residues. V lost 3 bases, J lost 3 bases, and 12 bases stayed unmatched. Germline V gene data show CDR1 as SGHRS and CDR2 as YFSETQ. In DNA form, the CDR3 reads TGCGCCAGCAGCTCCCGCCCAGACAGGGTGTACTACAATGAGCAGTTCTTC. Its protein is CASSSRPDRVYYNEQFF.

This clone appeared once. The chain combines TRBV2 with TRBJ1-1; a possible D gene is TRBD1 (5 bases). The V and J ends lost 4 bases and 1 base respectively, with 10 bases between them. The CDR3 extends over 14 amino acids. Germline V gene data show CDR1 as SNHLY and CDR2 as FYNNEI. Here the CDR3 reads CASSAVTGNTEAFF. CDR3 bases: TGTGCCAGCAGTGCCGTAACAGGGAACACTGAAGCTTTCTTT.